A selection of T cell receptor beta chains follows, all from one sample in a study of blood T cell repertoires in COVID-19. TCRdb keeps only in-frame clones here, not all; method: immunoSEQ multiplex PCR. The sample lists approximately 65,000 clones, about 74% occurring once. Sequenced input: peripheral blood. These receptors were taken from a human donor in a cohort sampled during active COVID-19. Each CDR3 is given with its conserved first and last residue. A D gene is named only where the DNA matches it firmly. Clone size, where shown, is once, few, many, or a class for clones that have expanded.

v_call: TRBV7-8; j_call: TRBJ2-5; d_call: -; clone_size: -; cdr3_nt: TGTGCCAGCAGCGACGGGACAACAGGGCTATCTGAGACCCAGTACTTC; cdr3_aa: CASSDGTTGLSETQYF
v_call: TRBV29-1; j_call: TRBJ2-7; d_call: TRBD1; clone_size: -; cdr3_nt: TGCAGCGCAGGACAGGCCTACGAGCAGTACTTC; cdr3_aa: CSAGQAYEQYF
v_call: TRBV7-4; j_call: TRBJ1-3; d_call: TRBD1; clone_size: -; cdr3_nt: TGTGCCAGCAGTGAGACAGGGATTATGAGTAAAGCTTCTGGAAACACCATATATTTT; cdr3_aa: CASSETGIMSKASGNTIYF
v_call: TRBV19; j_call: TRBJ2-5; d_call: -; clone_size: medium-sized; cdr3_nt: TGTGCCAGTAGCCACGGAGGGCAAGAGACCCAGTACTTC; cdr3_aa: CASSHGGQETQYF
v_call: TRBV4-2; j_call: TRBJ2-1; d_call: TRBD2; clone_size: -; cdr3_nt: TGTGCCAGCAGCCAAGTAAAGACTAGCGGGAGACCCAATGAGCAGTTCTTC; cdr3_aa: CASSQVKTSGRPNEQFF
v_call: TRBV4-3; j_call: TRBJ2-3; d_call: -; clone_size: once; cdr3_nt: TGCGCCAGCAGCCGGAGGCCAGAACCGGGACATATAACGGATACGCAGTATTTT; cdr3_aa: CASSRRPEPGHITDTQYF
v_call: TRBV12-3/TRBV12-4; j_call: TRBJ2-5; d_call: -; clone_size: -; cdr3_nt: TGTGCCAGCAGTTTGCCTCCGGGGGAGACCCAGTACTTC; cdr3_aa: CASSLPPGETQYF
v_call: TRBV18; j_call: TRBJ1-2; d_call: -; clone_size: -; cdr3_nt: TGTGCCAGCTCACCAATAACAGACAACTATGGCTACACCTTC; cdr3_aa: CASSPITDNYGYTF
v_call: TRBV7-9; j_call: TRBJ2-1; d_call: TRBD2; clone_size: -; cdr3_nt: TGTGCCAGCATGGGTCTGGCGGGAGGGCTCAATGAGCAGTTCTTC; cdr3_aa: CASMGLAGGLNEQFF
v_call: TRBV3-1/TRBV3-2; j_call: TRBJ2-3; d_call: TRBD2; clone_size: -; cdr3_nt: TGTGCCAGCAGCCAATCCGGCGGGAGGAGGGATACGCAGTATTTT; cdr3_aa: CASSQSGGRRDTQYF
v_call: TRBV2; j_call: TRBJ2-7; d_call: -; clone_size: few; cdr3_nt: TGTGCCAGCAGTGGGGACATCCCCTACGAGCAGTACTTC; cdr3_aa: CASSGDIPYEQYF
v_call: TRBV18; j_call: TRBJ2-7; d_call: TRBD1; clone_size: -; cdr3_nt: TGTGCCAGCTCACGACGACAGGGGCTGGAGCAGTACTTC; cdr3_aa: CASSRRQGLEQYF
v_call: TRBV10-3; j_call: TRBJ2-7; d_call: -; clone_size: few; cdr3_nt: TGTGCCATCAGTGAGCTAAGAGCCTACGAGCAGTACTTC; cdr3_aa: CAISELRAYEQYF